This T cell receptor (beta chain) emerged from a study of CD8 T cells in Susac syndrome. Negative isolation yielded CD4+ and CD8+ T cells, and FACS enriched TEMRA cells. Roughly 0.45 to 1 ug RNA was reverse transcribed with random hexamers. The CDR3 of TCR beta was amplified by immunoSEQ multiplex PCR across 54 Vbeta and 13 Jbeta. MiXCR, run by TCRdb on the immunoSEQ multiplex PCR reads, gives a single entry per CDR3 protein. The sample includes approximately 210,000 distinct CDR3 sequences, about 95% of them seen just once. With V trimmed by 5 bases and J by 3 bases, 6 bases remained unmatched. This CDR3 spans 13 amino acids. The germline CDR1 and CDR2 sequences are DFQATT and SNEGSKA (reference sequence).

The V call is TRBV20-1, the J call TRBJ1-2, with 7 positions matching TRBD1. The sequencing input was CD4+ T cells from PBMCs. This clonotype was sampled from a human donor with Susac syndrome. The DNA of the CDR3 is TGCAGTGCTGGAACAGGGGCGGACTATGGCTACACCTTC. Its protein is CSAGTGADYGYTF.